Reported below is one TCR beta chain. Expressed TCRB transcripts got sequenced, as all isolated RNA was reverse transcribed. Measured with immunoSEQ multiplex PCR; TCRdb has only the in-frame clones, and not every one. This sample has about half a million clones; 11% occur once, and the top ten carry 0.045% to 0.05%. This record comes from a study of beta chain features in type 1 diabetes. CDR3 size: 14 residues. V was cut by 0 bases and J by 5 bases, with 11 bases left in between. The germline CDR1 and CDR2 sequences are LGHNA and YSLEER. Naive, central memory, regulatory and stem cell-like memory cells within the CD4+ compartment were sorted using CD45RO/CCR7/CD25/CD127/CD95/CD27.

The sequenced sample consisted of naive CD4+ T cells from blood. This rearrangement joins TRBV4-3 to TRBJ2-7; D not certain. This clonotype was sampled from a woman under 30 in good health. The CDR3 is CASSQEVRRNEQYF. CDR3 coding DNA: TGCGCCAGCAGCCAAGAGGTTCGGCGTAACGAGCAGTACTTC.